The 31 T cell receptor beta chains reported below all come from one sample, sequenced in a study of CD8+CD57+ T cells in acquired aplastic anemia. CDR3 and TCR beta VDJ profiling relied on genomic DNA as the template. TCRdb called the reads again in MiXCR, with one record for every CDR3 protein. Of under 200,000 distinct CDR3 sequences listed, 40% to 60% are singletons. Patients chosen for sequencing had CD8+CD57+ cells that had expanded, as shown by flow cytometry. Sequencing was carried out using sorted CD4+, CD8+, or CD8+CD57+ T cells (not recorded which) from PBMCs. These receptors were collected from a human donor with aplastic anemia.

The chain joins TRBV10-3 to TRBJ2-5, with 7 bases identical to TRBD1. The CDR3 extends over 14 amino acids. Trimming took 2 bases from V and 9 from J; bases not matched to a gene: 9. Germline V gives CDR1 ENHRY, CDR2 SYGVKD. CDR3 residues: CAISEGQVLASQYF. The CDR3, as DNA: TGTGCCATCAGTGAGGGACAGGTGTTAGCTTCCCAGTACTTC.

This chain connects TRBV19 to TRBJ2-2; perhaps TRBD1 as D (6 bases). Germline values: CDR1 LNHDA, CDR2 SQIVND (reference sequence). The CDR3 consists of 15 residues. Trimming removed 3 bases at V and 7 bases at J, with 15 bases between. The CDR3 region has the DNA TGTGCCAGTAGTATGAATAGCAGGGGATACGGGGAGCTGTTTTTT. This translates into CASSMNSRGYGELFF.

The V gene is TRBV10-2, the J gene TRBJ2-7, with D tentatively TRBD1 (6 bases). V was cut by 6 bases and J by 3 bases, with 18 bases left in between. CDR1 is WSHSY, CDR2 SAAADI, per germline. The CDR3 is made up of 15 amino acids. The DNA of the CDR3 is TGCGCCAGCAGGACCGGGACACCCGGGCTCTACGAGCAGTACTTC. It yields the protein CASRTGTPGLYEQYF.

This clonotype has only a few counts. V is TRBV29-1 and J is TRBJ2-7; D uncertain. The V gene's germline CDR1 is SQVTM and CDR2 ANQGSEA. V shed 4 bases and J shed 4 bases, with 8 bases lying between them. This CDR3 has 11 residues. The CDR3 loop reads CSVVYTYEQYF. DNA for the CDR3: TGCAGCGTTGTATATACATACGAGCAGTACTTC.

The chain links TRBV5-1 to TRBJ2-1, with 8 bases lining up with TRBD2. There are 15 residues in the CDR3. Germline CDR1 is SGHRS and CDR2 is YFSETQ. V dropped 2 bases and J dropped 5; count of bases not matched to a gene: 6. The CDR3 bases are TGCGCCAGCAGCTTATTAGCGGGACTCGACAATGAGCAGTTCTTC. It translates to CASSLLAGLDNEQFF. Full variable domain (rest looked up from reference TRBV5-1 and TRBJ2-1): KAGVTQTPRYLIKTRGQQVTLSCSPISGHRSVSWYQQTPGQGLQFLFEYFSETQRNKGNFPGRFSGRQFSNSRSEMNVSTLELGDSALYLCASSLLAGLDNEQFFGPGTRLTVL.

Concerning this clonotype: This may arise from a read error, as a much more abundant clone is one base away. CDR3 residues: CGARGFEGLTDTQYF. The CDR3 DNA sequence: TGCGGTGCCCGTGGATTTGAGGGTTTGACAGATACGCAGTATTTT. The chain carries TRBV20-1 and TRBJ2-3; TRBD2 might be the D (5 bases). The CDR3 runs to 15 residues. CDR1 and CDR2 from the germline V gene are DFQATT and SNEGSKA (reference sequence).

CDR3 DNA sequence: TGTGCCAGCAGTTCAAAGTGGAACACTGAAGCTTTCTTT. This encodes CASSSKWNTEAFF. This chain links TRBV9 with TRBJ1-1; the D is unclear. Germline V gene data show CDR1 as SGDLS and CDR2 as YYNGEE. CDR3 length: 13 residues. With 5 bases removed from V and 1 base from J, the gap between germline ends came to 9 bases.

The chain carries TRBV2 and TRBJ2-1; tentatively, D is TRBD1 or TRBD2 (5 bases each). Trimming took off 4 bases at V and 10 bases at J, with 32 bases between the two ends. The germline CDR1 and CDR2 sequences are SNHLY and FYNNEI. The CDR3 length is 19 residues. CDR3 DNA: TGTGCCAGCAGTGTCCGCCTTACAGTGGGGACGGATAGTTTCGGCGAGCAGTTCTTC. It encodes CASSVRLTVGTDSFGEQFF. Using reference TRBV2 and TRBJ2-1 for the parts outside the CDR3, the full variable domain is EPEVTQTPSHQVTQMGQEVILRCVPISNHLYFYWYRQILGQKVEFLVSFYNNEISEKSEIFDDQFSVERPDGSNFTLKIRSTKLEDSAMYFCASSVRLTVGTDSFGEQFFGPGTRLTVL.

This chain connects TRBV19 to TRBJ1-2; D is possibly TRBD1 (6 bases). The V and J ends lost 4 bases and 5 bases respectively, with 14 bases between them. Germline V gives CDR1 LNHDA, CDR2 SQIVND (reference sequence). This CDR3 has 14 amino acids. CDR3 DNA: TGTGCCAGTAGTAAGAGTGGGACAACATATGGCTACACCTTC. Protein: CASSKSGTTYGYTF.

This clonotype was observed a handful of times. The chain has TRBV28 and TRBJ1-6; 10 bases are shared with TRBD1. This CDR3 has 16 amino acids. CDR1 is MDHEN, CDR2 SYDVKM, per germline. J gave up 11 bases and V 5 bases, and 12 bases lay outside the gene matches. CDR3 sequence reads: CASSLITDRGIPPLHF. DNA for the CDR3: TGTGCCAGCAGTCTTATAACGGACAGGGGGATCCCACCCCTCCACTTT.

The V gene is TRBV3-1, the J gene TRBJ2-1; D may be TRBD1 (6 bases). Germline values: CDR1 LGHDT, CDR2 YNNKEL (reference sequence). CDR3 length: 15 amino acids. The germline V and J ends were trimmed by 3 bases and 5 bases, with 14 bases remaining between them. The CDR3 DNA reads as TGTGCCAGCAGCCACCAGGGGTCTTGGGACAATGAGCAGTTCTTC. Its translation: CASSHQGSWDNEQFF.

In this sample, this clonotype turned up many times. The rearrangement links TRBV19 to TRBJ2-7; 9 positions agree with TRBD2. This CDR3 comprises 15 residues. J was trimmed by 2 bases and V by 5 bases; bases with no gene match: 7. The germline gives CDR1 LNHDA, CDR2 SQIVND (reference sequence). For the CDR3, the DNA is TGTGCCAGTAGTCCAGGACTAGCGACCACCTACGAGCAGTACTTC. This sequence encodes CASSPGLATTYEQYF.

The chain links TRBV19 to TRBJ1-6; unclear D gene. V shed 5 bases and J shed 9 bases, with 14 bases lying between them. Per the germline V gene, CDR1 is LNHDA and CDR2 is SQIVND (reference sequence). The CDR3 extends over 14 amino acids. For the CDR3, the DNA is TGTGCCAGTAGTGGGGAAGCCCAGCGTTCACCCCTCCACTTT. The encoded protein is CASSGEAQRSPLHF.

The chain recombines TRBV2 with TRBJ1-4; D is perhaps TRBD1 (6 bases). The V gene lost 5 bases and the J gene lost 8 bases, with 15 bases spanning the gap. The CDR3 runs 14 residues. In germline, CDR1 is SNHLY, CDR2 FYNNEI. This CDR3 reads CASSLQGLREKLFF. The CDR3 nucleotides are TGTGCCAGCAGTCTACAGGGCCTGAGAGAAAAACTGTTTTTT. Using reference TRBV2 and TRBJ1-4 for the parts outside the CDR3, the full variable domain is EPEVTQTPSHQVTQMGQEVILRCVPISNHLYFYWYRQILGQKVEFLVSFYNNEISEKSEIFDDQFSVERPDGSNFTLKIRSTKLEDSAMYFCASSLQGLREKLFFGSGTQLSVL.

This clonotype was counted a single time. The chain recombines TRBV24-1 with TRBJ2-5; the D gene is possibly TRBD1 (6 bases). The V gene lost 2 bases and the J gene lost 5 bases, with 11 bases spanning the gap. CDR3 length: 14 residues. In germline, CDR1 is KGHDR, CDR2 SFDVKD. CDR3 sequence: CATSDWTEGETQYF. The CDR3 DNA is TGTGCCACCAGTGATTGGACAGAGGGGGAGACCCAGTACTTC.

The gene calls are TRBV7-9 and TRBJ1-2, with TRBD1 identical over 7 bases. After removal of 5 bases from V and 7 bases from J, the junction contained 7 bases not matched to a gene. The germline CDR1 and CDR2 sequences are SEHNR and FQNEAQ (reference sequence). The CDR3 runs to 13 residues. The CDR3 DNA reads as TGTGCCAGCAGCGAGGACAGGATGGGTGGCTACACCTTC. Amino acids: CASSEDRMGGYTF.

The CDR3: CASSRGEMETQYF. The CDR3 DNA follows: TGTGCCAGCAGCAGGGGGGAAATGGAGACCCAGTACTTC. V usage is TRBV10-3 and J usage is TRBJ2-5; a weak D match, TRBD1 (7 bases). The CDR3 covers 13 residues. The germline gives CDR1 ENHRY, CDR2 SYGVKD. V was cut by 10 bases and J by 5 bases, with 17 bases left in between.

This clonotype was counted only a few times. The rearrangement links TRBV19 to TRBJ2-7; D perhaps matches TRBD1 (6 bases). Germline assignment: CDR1 LNHDA and CDR2 SQIVND (reference sequence). The CDR3 sequence is 11 residues long. V was pared by 10 bases and J by 2 bases, with 9 bases between. The DNA of the CDR3 is TGTGCCACCGAGGGGGCCTACGAGCAGTACTTC. This sequence encodes CATEGAYEQYF.

This clonotype was picked up many times. V usage is TRBV29-1 and J usage is TRBJ1-1; 7 nucleotides align to TRBD1. Per germline, CDR1 SQVTM and CDR2 ANQGSEA. The CDR3 is 15 residues long. V was pared by 1 base and J by 4 bases, with 9 bases of the junction left unmatched. CDR3 in DNA: TGCAGCGTTGAAGGAGGGGGCGACCAGGGCACTGAAGCTTTCTTT. This encodes CSVEGGGDQGTEAFF.

This clonotype was counted ten times or more. This rearrangement joins TRBV7-2 to TRBJ2-7, with no clear D. Germline V lookup: CDR1 SGHTA, CDR2 FQGNSA. This CDR3 has 13 amino acids. Trimming pared 6 bases from V and 0 bases from J, leaving 9 bases between. CDR3 in DNA: TGTGCCAGCAGACTCGTGGCCTCCTACGAGCAGTACTTC. Residues: CASRLVASYEQYF.

This clonotype was counted at least ten times. J is TRBJ2-7 and V is TRBV12-3 or TRBV12-4; TRBD1 agrees at 10 bases. The CDR3 contains 14 residues. V was clipped by 4 bases and J by 4 bases; unmatched bases: 4. CDR3 residues: CASSWDRGGYEQYF. Here the CDR3 DNA reads TGTGCCAGCAGTTGGGACAGGGGAGGGTACGAGCAGTACTTC.

The V call is TRBV9, the J call TRBJ2-3, with TRBD1 identical over 7 bases. The CDR3 spans 15 residues. The germline V gene has CDR1 SGDLS and CDR2 YYNGEE. The J segment lost 3 bases and the V segment lost 3 bases, leaving 7 bases of the junction unmatched. The CDR3 DNA follows: TGTGCCAGCAGCGCGCGACAGGGCTTAACAGATACGCAGTATTTT. Amino acid sequence: CASSARQGLTDTQYF.

Details on this clonotype: Given the absence of the conserved phenylalanine or tryptophan at the CDR3 end, a read error is likely. The chain links TRBV29-1 to TRBJ2-1, with D possibly called TRBD1 or TRBD2 (5 bases each). The CDR3 loop spans 14 amino acids. V lost 6 bases and J 7 bases, leaving 19 bases between the germline ends. Germline V lookup: CDR1 SQVTM, CDR2 ANQGSEA. The chain's CDR3 is CSVKDLGPENEQFL. CDR3 in DNA: TGCAGCGTGAAAGACCTGGGACCAGAGAATGAGCAGTTCCTC.

The gene calls are TRBV11-2 and TRBJ2-5; no definite D call. V lost 5 bases to trimming and J lost 4 bases, with 14 bases between them. The germline CDR1 and CDR2 sequences are SGHAT and FQNNGV. This CDR3 spans 14 amino acids. CDR3 protein: CASSPPASRETQYF. The CDR3 bases are TGTGCCAGCAGCCCCCCGGCAAGCCGAGAGACCCAGTACTTC.

V gene TRBV10-2 combines with J gene TRBJ2-7; no definite D call. Germline loops: CDR1 WSHSY, CDR2 SAAADI. The CDR3 spans 12 residues. V lost 2 bases, J lost 1 base, and 3 bases lay in between. CDR3 sequence reads: CASSEQSYEQYF. The CDR3 DNA reads as TGCGCCAGCAGTGAGCAGTCCTACGAGCAGTACTTC.

This clonotype has ten or more counts. The CDR3 loop is CSARNLGTTSFSGNTIYF. The CDR3 DNA follows: TGCAGTGCAAGGAACCTCGGGACAACCAGTTTCTCTGGAAACACCATATATTTT. V and J are TRBV20-1 and TRBJ1-3, with D possibly TRBD1 on 6 matching bases. The V end was cut by 6 bases, the J end by 0 bases, with 24 bases between. This CDR3 region has 18 residues. CDR1 is DFQATT, CDR2 SNEGSKA, per germline (reference sequence).

The CDR3: CSVVTLGTEAFF. In DNA form, the CDR3 reads TGCAGCGTTGTGACGTTGGGCACTGAAGCTTTCTTT. The genes are TRBV29-1 and TRBJ1-1, with D uncertain. Trimming removed 4 bases from V and 4 bases from J, with 10 bases in between. CDR3 length: 12 amino acids. Germline V gives CDR1 SQVTM, CDR2 ANQGSEA. Full variable domain (remainder filled in from reference TRBV29-1 and TRBJ1-1): SAVISQKPSRDICQRGTSLTIQCQVDSQVTMMFWYRQQPGQSLTLIATANQGSEATYESGFVIDKFPISRPNLTFSTLTVSNMSPEDSSIYLCSVVTLGTEAFFGQGTRLTVV.

This clonotype was observed many times. V gene TRBV9 combines with J gene TRBJ2-3; unclear D gene. The germline gives CDR1 SGDLS, CDR2 YYNGEE. The CDR3 covers 17 residues. Trimming left V 0 bases short and J 0 bases short, with 14 bases between. CDR3 nucleotides: TGTGCCAGCAGCGTAGGAAGGGAACCTTATAGCACAGATACGCAGTATTTT. This codes for CASSVGREPYSTDTQYF.

This clonotype showed up many times. V gene TRBV7-9 combines with J gene TRBJ1-1; no definite D call. Germline CDR1 and CDR2: SEHNR and FQNEAQ (reference sequence). Trimming pared 2 bases from V and 2 bases from J, leaving 9 bases between. There are 14 residues in the CDR3. The CDR3 DNA follows: TGTGCCAGCAGCTTATGGGTCTTAAACACTGAAGCTTTCTTT. This codes for CASSLWVLNTEAFF.

The V call is TRBV2, the J call TRBJ1-2, with 9 positions matching TRBD1. The CDR3 contains 13 residues. After removal of 8 bases from V and 7 bases from J, the junction contained 8 bases not matched to a gene. From germline, CDR1 is SNHLY and CDR2 FYNNEI. The CDR3 nucleotides read TGTGCCAGCTTACAGGGGGCGCGTCCTGGCTACACCTTC. Protein: CASLQGARPGYTF. The variable domain in full, with the rest retrieved from reference TRBV2 and TRBJ1-2, is EPEVTQTPSHQVTQMGQEVILRCVPISNHLYFYWYRQILGQKVEFLVSFYNNEISEKSEIFDDQFSVERPDGSNFTLKIRSTKLEDSAMYFCASLQGARPGYTFGSGTRLTVV.

At least ten counts were recorded for this clonotype. J is TRBJ2-7 and V is TRBV7-9; 9 bases are shared with TRBD1. This CDR3 has 13 amino acids. Unmatched junction bases numbered 2, after V lost 5 bases and J lost 3 bases. The V gene's germline CDR1 is SEHNR and CDR2 FQNEAQ (reference sequence). The CDR3 DNA reads as TGTGCCAGCAGCGGGACAGGGAACTACGAGCAGTACTTC. This encodes CASSGTGNYEQYF.